This is a list of T cell receptor beta chains from one sample in a study of blood T cell repertoires in COVID-19. Only in-frame clones appear in the TCRdb table, and some are missing; sequencing was by immunoSEQ multiplex PCR. The sample shows roughly 270,000 clones, 88% of them seen only once. Sequencing was done on a sample of peripheral blood. The receptors originated from a man younger than 30 with active or convalescent COVID-19. CDR3s include the opening cysteine and the closing phenylalanine or tryptophan. The D gene is left open where the match is weak. Where a row states a size, it is once, few, many or the class of an expanded clone; other rows omit it.

clone_size j_call v_call d_call cdr3_aa cdr3_nt
NA TRBJ1-2 TRBV5-1 TRBD1 CASRRTGAYGYTF TGCGCCAGCAGAAGGACAGGGGCCTATGGCTACACCTTC
NA TRBJ2-7 TRBV6-2/TRBV6-3 NA CASSWGLGGDEQYF TGTGCCAGCAGTTGGGGTCTTGGGGGCGACGAGCAGTACTTC
NA TRBJ1-1 TRBV13 NA CASSLGGEAFF TGTGCCAGCAGCTTAGGCGGTGAAGCTTTCTTT
NA TRBJ1-4 TRBV7-2 TRBD1 CASSLAAQGATNEKLFF TGTGCCAGCAGCTTAGCGGCCCAGGGGGCCACTAATGAAAAACTGTTTTTT
NA TRBJ2-5 TRBV10-3 NA CAISEGQGGIETQYF TGTGCCATCAGTGAGGGACAGGGAGGGATTGAGACCCAGTACTTC
once TRBJ2-7 TRBV27 NA CASTVTRGSHEQYF TGTGCCAGCACCGTGACGCGGGGCTCACACGAGCAGTACTTC
NA TRBJ2-3 TRBV3-1/TRBV3-2 TRBD1 CASSYGQGTDTQYF TGTGCCAGCAGCTATGGACAGGGGACAGATACGCAGTATTTT
NA TRBJ2-2 TRBV27 NA CASSLQGVGELFF TGTGCCAGCAGTTTACAAGGGGTCGGGGAGCTGTTTTTT
NA TRBJ1-2 TRBV15 NA CAISSLQYGYTF TGTGCTATTAGTAGTCTCCAATATGGCTACACCTTC
NA TRBJ2-2 TRBV9 TRBD1 CASSAGEQGAAGELFF TGTGCCAGCAGCGCTGGGGAACAGGGGGCGGCCGGGGAGCTGTTTTTT
once TRBJ1-2 TRBV19 TRBD1 CASSMAQGAGGYTF TGTGCCAGTAGTATGGCGCAGGGGGCCGGGGGCTACACCTTC
NA TRBJ1-1 TRBV12-3/TRBV12-4 NA CASILTGTPEAFF TGTGCCAGCATTCTGACAGGTACTCCTGAAGCTTTCTTT
NA TRBJ2-1 TRBV10-1 NA CASPSASAYNEQFF TGCGCCAGCCCCTCGGCTAGCGCCTACAATGAGCAGTTCTTC
NA TRBJ1-2 TRBV5-1 NA CASSPSAVLGYTF TGCGCCAGCAGCCCCTCGGCGGTCCTTGGCTACACCTTC
NA TRBJ1-1 TRBV14 TRBD1 CASSPRQGRVTEAFF TGTGCCAGCAGCCCCCGACAGGGGCGGGTTACTGAAGCTTTCTTT
few TRBJ1-3 TRBV19 NA CASSTLSGNTIYF TGTGCCAGTAGTACCCTCTCTGGAAACACCATATATTTT
NA TRBJ1-1 TRBV7-2 TRBD1 CASSFWTGFNTEAFF TGTGCCAGCAGCTTCTGGACAGGATTCAACACTGAAGCTTTCTTT
NA TRBJ2-7 TRBV11-2 NA CASSSYRYSYEQYF TGTGCCAGCAGCTCTTACAGGTATTCCTACGAGCAGTACTTC
NA TRBJ1-4 TRBV2 TRBD1 CASRGQGRSTNEKLFF TGTGCCAGCAGGGGACAGGGGAGGTCGACTAATGAAAAACTGTTTTTT
once TRBJ1-1 TRBV6-5 NA CASHAPGKMNTEAFF TGTGCCAGCCATGCTCCGGGGAAGATGAACACTGAAGCTTTCTTT
NA TRBJ2-3 TRBV5-8 NA CASSLFVIGPDTQYF TGTGCCAGCAGCTTGTTCGTTATTGGCCCAGATACGCAGTATTTT
once TRBJ2-7 TRBV5-1 NA CASSLSGPYEQYF TGCGCCAGCAGCTTGAGCGGACCCTACGAGCAGTACTTC